This T cell receptor (beta chain) was sequenced for a study of CDR3 diversity in severe acne. V lost 0 bases to trimming and J lost 2 bases, with 17 bases between them. CDR1 SQVTM and CDR2 ANQGSEA come from the germline V gene. CDR3 length: 18 amino acids. Using its own MiXCR run on the PCR reads, TCRdb lists one record per CDR3 protein. Among more than 80,000 distinct CDR3 sequences listed, under 55% were seen once. The rearrangement joins TRBV29-1 to TRBJ2-6; perhaps TRBD2 as D (6 bases). The sequenced sample consisted of blood. The sequence derives from a male donor with severe acne vulgaris. CDR3 nucleotides: TGCAGCGTTGAAGAGGGACTGGCGGAAGCCCCTGGGGCCAACGTCCTGACTTTC. This translates into CSVEEGLAEAPGANVLTF. Supplemented by reference TRBV29-1 and TRBJ2-6, the full variable domain reads SAVISQKPSRDICQRGTSLTIQCQVDSQVTMMFWYRQQPGQSLTLIATANQGSEATYESGFVIDKFPISRPNLTFSTLTVSNMSPEDSSIYLCSVEEGLAEAPGANVLTFGAGSRLTVL.